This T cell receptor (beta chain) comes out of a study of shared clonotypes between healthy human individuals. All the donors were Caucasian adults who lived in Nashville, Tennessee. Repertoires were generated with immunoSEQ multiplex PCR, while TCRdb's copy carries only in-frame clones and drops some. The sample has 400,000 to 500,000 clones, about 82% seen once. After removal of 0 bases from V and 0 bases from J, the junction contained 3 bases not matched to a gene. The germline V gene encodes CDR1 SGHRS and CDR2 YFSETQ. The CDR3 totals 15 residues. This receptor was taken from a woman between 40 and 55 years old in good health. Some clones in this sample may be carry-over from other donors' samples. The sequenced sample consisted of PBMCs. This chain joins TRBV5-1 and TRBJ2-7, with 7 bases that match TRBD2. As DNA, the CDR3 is TGCGCCAGCAGCTTGGTACCGGGGGGCTCCTACGAGCAGTACTTC. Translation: CASSLVPGGSYEQYF.